This paragraph reports one T cell receptor (beta chain). The source of the sample is a study of pediatric ulcerative colitis. Rectal tissue came from one to two pinch biopsies taken at colonoscopy. The assay was immunoSEQ multiplex PCR, and TCRdb's table has in-frame clones only and misses some. This sample yields 45,000 to 55,000 clones, of which around 79% are seen a single time; about 4% belongs to the top ten. Sequencing input: gut tissue. The receptor's source is a girl aged 5 to 17 with moderate ulcerative colitis.

The DNA of the CDR3 is TGCGCCAGCAGCCAAGTATCCCCGACCCAAGGCTACACCTTC. Residues: CASSQVSPTQGYTF. J is TRBJ1-2 and V is TRBV4-1; D is undetermined. Deletions cut 1 base from V and 8 bases from J, with 14 bases between. The length of the CDR3 is 14 residues. Germline CDR1 reads MGHRA; CDR2 reads YSYEKL.